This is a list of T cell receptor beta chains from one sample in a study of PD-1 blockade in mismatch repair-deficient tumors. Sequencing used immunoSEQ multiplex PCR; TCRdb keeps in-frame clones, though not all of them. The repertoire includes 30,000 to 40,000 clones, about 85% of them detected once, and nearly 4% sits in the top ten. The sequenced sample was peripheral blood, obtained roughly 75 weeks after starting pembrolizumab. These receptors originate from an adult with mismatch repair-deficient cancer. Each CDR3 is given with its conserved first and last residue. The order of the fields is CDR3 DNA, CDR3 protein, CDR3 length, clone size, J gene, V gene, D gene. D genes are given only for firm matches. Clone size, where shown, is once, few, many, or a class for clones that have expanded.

CDR3nt: TGTGCCAGCAGCTACCGACAGGGGGCTCCCACTGAAGCTTTCTTT
CDR3aa: CASSYRQGAPTEAFF
len: 15
abundance: .
j_gene: TRBJ1-1
v_gene: TRBV7-8
d_gene: TRBD1

CDR3nt: TGTGCCAGCAGGCGAACCGGGACACATAATCAGCCCCAGCATTTT
CDR3aa: CASRRTGTHNQPQHF
len: 15
abundance: .
j_gene: TRBJ1-5
v_gene: TRBV5-8
d_gene: .

CDR3nt: TGTGCCAGTAGTGCCAGGGACATGAACACTGAAGCTTTCTTT
CDR3aa: CASSARDMNTEAFF
len: 14
abundance: .
j_gene: TRBJ1-1
v_gene: TRBV19
d_gene: .

CDR3nt: TGTGCCAGCAGCCCCCCGCCAGATACGCAGTATTTT
CDR3aa: CASSPPPDTQYF
len: 12
abundance: .
j_gene: TRBJ2-3
v_gene: TRBV5-6
d_gene: .

CDR3nt: TGCGCCAGCAGCGGCGGACTAGCGGGGAACACAGATACGCAGTATTTT
CDR3aa: CASSGGLAGNTDTQYF
len: 16
abundance: .
j_gene: TRBJ2-3
v_gene: TRBV5-1
d_gene: TRBD2

CDR3nt: TGTGCCAGCAGGTCCGGGACTAGCGGGAAGAAGGATGAGCAGTTCTTC
CDR3aa: CASRSGTSGKKDEQFF
len: 16
abundance: .
j_gene: TRBJ2-1
v_gene: TRBV7-9
d_gene: TRBD2

CDR3nt: TGTGCCAGCAAGCTGGGGCCAGATACGCAGTATTTT
CDR3aa: CASKLGPDTQYF
len: 12
abundance: .
j_gene: TRBJ2-3
v_gene: TRBV2
d_gene: .

CDR3nt: TGTGCCAGCAGTGGGGGGACTAGCGGCAGGACCCAGTACTTC
CDR3aa: CASSGGTSGRTQYF
len: 14
abundance: .
j_gene: TRBJ2-5
v_gene: TRBV27
d_gene: TRBD2

CDR3nt: TGTGCCAGCAGCTTATTCTATGGAACAGATACGCAGTATTTT
CDR3aa: CASSLFYGTDTQYF
len: 14
abundance: .
j_gene: TRBJ2-3
v_gene: TRBV7-8
d_gene: .

CDR3nt: TGCGCCAGCAGCTCCAGACTGGCCCCTAGCACAGATACGCAGTATTTT
CDR3aa: CASSSRLAPSTDTQYF
len: 16
abundance: .
j_gene: TRBJ2-3
v_gene: TRBV5-1
d_gene: .

CDR3nt: TGTGCCAGCAGTCGGACTGCCAGCTCCTACAATGAGCAGTTCTTC
CDR3aa: CASSRTASSYNEQFF
len: 15
abundance: .
j_gene: TRBJ2-1
v_gene: TRBV6-6
d_gene: .

CDR3nt: TGTGCCAGCAGTTCGGGGGGCGCGGGCGGGGAGCTGTTTTTT
CDR3aa: CASSSGGAGGELFF
len: 14
abundance: few
j_gene: TRBJ2-2
v_gene: TRBV27
d_gene: .

CDR3nt: TGTGCCAGCAGCCAAGGCACAGTCTTTAATGAAAAACTGTTTTTT
CDR3aa: CASSQGTVFNEKLFF
len: 15
abundance: once
j_gene: TRBJ1-4
v_gene: TRBV14
d_gene: .

CDR3nt: TGTGCCAGCAGCTTAGGGGGCGCGAATGAGCAGTTCTTC
CDR3aa: CASSLGGANEQFF
len: 13
abundance: .
j_gene: TRBJ2-1
v_gene: TRBV11-3
d_gene: .

CDR3nt: TGTGCCAGCAGCCGAGCACAGGGCTACGAGCAGTACTTC
CDR3aa: CASSRAQGYEQYF
len: 13
abundance: .
j_gene: TRBJ2-7
v_gene: TRBV9
d_gene: .

CDR3nt: TGTGCCAGCAGTTTATCCGTTCGACAGGGGGACGGCTACACCTTC
CDR3aa: CASSLSVRQGDGYTF
len: 15
abundance: .
j_gene: TRBJ1-2
v_gene: TRBV27
d_gene: TRBD1

CDR3nt: TGTGCCAGCAGCCCCGTGGCCATCACGAGTAATCAGCCCCAGCATTTT
CDR3aa: CASSPVAITSNQPQHF
len: 16
abundance: .
j_gene: TRBJ1-5
v_gene: TRBV28
d_gene: .

CDR3nt: TGTGCCAGCAGCGCAATAGCGAAGGACAATGAGCAGTTCTTC
CDR3aa: CASSAIAKDNEQFF
len: 14
abundance: .
j_gene: TRBJ2-1
v_gene: TRBV7-9
d_gene: .

CDR3nt: TGTGCCAGCAAAGCCCTAGAACCTGAGCAGTTCTTC
CDR3aa: CASKALEPEQFF
len: 12
abundance: .
j_gene: TRBJ2-1
v_gene: TRBV7-9
d_gene: .

CDR3nt: TGTGCCAGTAGTGAGCAGGTAGCCGGGGAGCTGTTTTTT
CDR3aa: CASSEQVAGELFF
len: 13
abundance: .
j_gene: TRBJ2-2
v_gene: TRBV19
d_gene: .

CDR3nt: TGCGCCAGCAGCCAGACTCCCGGGACGGCCACAACTAATGAAAAACTGTTTTTT
CDR3aa: CASSQTPGTATTNEKLFF
len: 18
abundance: .
j_gene: TRBJ1-4
v_gene: TRBV4-1
d_gene: .

CDR3nt: TGCGCCAGCAGCTTGGAGCCCGGGACAGGGGGTCGGGACACCGGGGAGCTGTTTTTT
CDR3aa: CASSLEPGTGGRDTGELFF
len: 19
abundance: .
j_gene: TRBJ2-2
v_gene: TRBV5-1
d_gene: TRBD1

CDR3nt: TGTGCCAGCAGCAAAAGACAGGGTGAGGGCACTGAAGCTTTCTTT
CDR3aa: CASSKRQGEGTEAFF
len: 15
abundance: .
j_gene: TRBJ1-1
v_gene: TRBV14
d_gene: TRBD1

CDR3nt: TGTGCCAGCTCTCCCGGACTAGCGGAAGAGACCCAGTACTTC
CDR3aa: CASSPGLAEETQYF
len: 14
abundance: .
j_gene: TRBJ2-5
v_gene: TRBV18
d_gene: TRBD2

CDR3nt: TGTGCCAGCAGTTCACAGAGCTCTGGGGCCAACGTCCTGACTTTC
CDR3aa: CASSSQSSGANVLTF
len: 15
abundance: .
j_gene: TRBJ2-6
v_gene: TRBV27
d_gene: .

CDR3nt: TGTGCCAGCAGCAACCGGGACAACTACGAGCAGTACTTC
CDR3aa: CASSNRDNYEQYF
len: 13
abundance: .
j_gene: TRBJ2-7
v_gene: TRBV11-2
d_gene: .

CDR3nt: TGTGCCAGCAGCCCTCGGACAGCTGTAGGGGGCTATGGCTACACCTTC
CDR3aa: CASSPRTAVGGYGYTF
len: 16
abundance: .
j_gene: TRBJ1-2
v_gene: TRBV9
d_gene: .

CDR3nt: TGTGCCAGCAGCTTAGAAGGGCGGGGCGCTAACTATGGCTACACCTTC
CDR3aa: CASSLEGRGANYGYTF
len: 16
abundance: .
j_gene: TRBJ1-2
v_gene: TRBV11-3
d_gene: .

CDR3nt: TGTGCCAGCAGCTCCCCAGTCCGGAGGGTTAGCAAAGCTTTCTTT
CDR3aa: CASSSPVRRVSKAFF
len: 15
abundance: .
j_gene: TRBJ1-1
v_gene: TRBV7-2
d_gene: .

CDR3nt: TGTGCCAGCAGCTTATACGGGTCCTCCGGAGAGACCCAGTACTTC
CDR3aa: CASSLYGSSGETQYF
len: 15
abundance: .
j_gene: TRBJ2-5
v_gene: TRBV7-3
d_gene: .